Listed below are T cell receptor beta chains from one sample, sequenced in a study of control samples from healthy donors and cancer patients. Some clones are missing from TCRdb's copy, which holds only in-frame ones; the method was immunoSEQ multiplex PCR. This repertoire shows 100,000 to 120,000 clones, 70% to 85% found once; its top ten account for approximately 6.7%. Sequencing was carried out using blood. The source is a man aged 18 to 29 in good health. CDR3s include the opening cysteine and the closing phenylalanine or tryptophan. The order of the fields is clone size, V gene, D gene, J gene, CDR3 DNA, CDR3 protein. A D gene is named only where the DNA matches it firmly. Only some rows state a clone size, as once, few, many or a class for expanded clones.

>few|TRBV7-2|.|TRBJ1-5
TGTGCCAGCAGCTTACAGGGCAATCAGCCCCAGCATTTT
CASSLQGNQPQHF
>.|TRBV5-6|TRBD1|TRBJ1-2
TGTGCCAGCAGCTTCCAGGGGGCAAGCTATGGCTACACCTTC
CASSFQGASYGYTF
>.|TRBV6-1|TRBD2|TRBJ2-3
TGTGCCAGCAGTGAGGCGGGGGGCCGAGGGGATACGCAGTATTTT
CASSEAGGRGDTQYF
>.|TRBV2|.|TRBJ2-7
TGTGCCAGCAGGACCGAAGTATCCCTCTACGAGCAGTACTTC
CASRTEVSLYEQYF
>.|TRBV7-8|.|TRBJ1-1
TGTGCCAGCAGCTTAGATCGACAGCGTGAAGCTTTCTTT
CASSLDRQREAFF
>.|TRBV9|TRBD1|TRBJ1-4
TGTGCCAGCAGCCCCCGACAGGGGGCCCGGGAAAAACTGTTTTTT
CASSPRQGAREKLFF
>once|TRBV19|TRBD2|TRBJ2-7
TGTGCCAGTAGTCCGGGACTAGCGGTCTACGAGCAGTACTTC
CASSPGLAVYEQYF
>.|TRBV24-1|TRBD1|TRBJ2-5
TGTGCCACCAGTGATTTGGCAGGGGGTGGACAAGAGACCCAGTACTTC
CATSDLAGGGQETQYF
>.|TRBV24-1|TRBD2|TRBJ2-3
TGTGCCACCAGTGACCCAGAAGGCACTAGCGGGGGCGTTAGCACAGATACGCAGTATTTT
CATSDPEGTSGGVSTDTQYF
>many|TRBV5-1|TRBD2|TRBJ2-3
TGCGCCAGCAGCCCGCTACTAGCGGGCACAGATACGCAGTATTTT
CASSPLLAGTDTQYF
>.|TRBV5-1|TRBD1|TRBJ2-5
TGCGCCAGCAGCTTGCCCCGGACAGGGGGCCAAGAGACCCAGTACTTC
CASSLPRTGGQETQYF
>.|TRBV11-2|.|TRBJ1-1
TGTGCCAGCAGAGATACAGGATATATGAACACTGAAGCTTTCTTT
CASRDTGYMNTEAFF
>.|TRBV30|.|TRBJ2-5
TGTGCCTGGAAGTCTAAGGAGACCCAGTACTTC
CAWKSKETQYF
>.|TRBV4-3|.|TRBJ2-7
TGCGCCAGCAGCCAGTTCCGGGCTCCCTCCTACGAGCAGTACTTC
CASSQFRAPSYEQYF
>.|TRBV6-2/TRBV6-3|.|TRBJ1-6
TGTGCCAGCAGTTACGAGGCAGGGGATAATTCACCCCTCCACTTT
CASSYEAGDNSPLHF
>.|TRBV30|.|TRBJ1-3
TGTGCCTGGATCGGGAGTTCTGGAAACACCATATATTTT
CAWIGSSGNTIYF
>.|TRBV6-2/TRBV6-3|TRBD1|TRBJ2-3
TGTGCCAGCAGTTACTTAGGCGGGACAGGCCAATTCACAGATACGCAGTATTTT
CASSYLGGTGQFTDTQYF
>.|TRBV4-3|.|TRBJ2-1
TGCGCCAGCAGCCAAGCGGTAGGCTACAATGAGCAGTTCTTC
CASSQAVGYNEQFF
>.|TRBV4-3|.|TRBJ2-2
TGCGCCAGCAGCCATAGGACGGTCGGCGGGGAGCTGTTTTTT
CASSHRTVGGELFF
>.|TRBV4-2|TRBD2|TRBJ2-5
TGTGCCAGCAGCCAGGCGGCGGGGGGGCAGGAGACCCAGTACTTC
CASSQAAGGQETQYF
>few|TRBV15|.|TRBJ1-2
TGTGCCACCAGCAGAGTGGGGTCCAGTAACTATGGCTACACCTTC
CATSRVGSSNYGYTF
>.|TRBV6-1|.|TRBJ1-2
TGTGCCAGCAGTGAATCCCGTGTTGCGGAAAACTATGGCTACACCTTC
CASSESRVAENYGYTF
>.|TRBV13|TRBD2|TRBJ2-3
TGTGCCAGCAGCTTAGTGGCGGGGGGCACAGATACGCAGTATTTT
CASSLVAGGTDTQYF
>.|TRBV5-5|.|TRBJ2-5
TGTGGCTCCCAACGAGAGAACCAAGAGACCCAGTACTTC
CGSQRENQETQYF
>.|TRBV24-1|TRBD1|TRBJ1-2
TGTGCCACCAGTTCACAGGGGTATGGCTACACCTTC
CATSSQGYGYTF
>.|TRBV12-3/TRBV12-4|.|TRBJ1-1
TGTGCCAGCAATCAGTCGAACACTGAAGCTTTCTTT
CASNQSNTEAFF
>.|TRBV5-1|.|TRBJ2-1
TGCGCCAGCAGCTTGGCCCTAGATGAGCAGTTCTTC
CASSLALDEQFF
>.|TRBV7-9|.|TRBJ2-7
TGTGCCAGCAGCGTAGGGGGATTCGAGCAGTACTTC
CASSVGGFEQYF
>.|TRBV28|.|TRBJ1-1
TGTGCCAGCCGGTTCTGGAACACTGAAGCTTTCTTT
CASRFWNTEAFF
>.|TRBV7-2|TRBD1|TRBJ2-4
TGTGCCAGCAGCTTAGAGGGGGCAGCAGTAACCAAAAACATTCAGTACTTC
CASSLEGAAVTKNIQYF
>.|TRBV5-1|TRBD1|TRBJ2-3
TGCGCCAGCAGCTCTCGACAGGGGGGAGCGGGAGATACGCAGTATTTT
CASSSRQGGAGDTQYF
>once|TRBV7-8|.|TRBJ2-5
TGTGCCAGCAGCTTAGCGCGTCTAGCTCAAGAGACCCAGTACTTC
CASSLARLAQETQYF
>.|TRBV4-3|TRBD2|TRBJ2-6
TGCGCCAGCAGCCCGACCACCGCGGGGGGTTGGTCTGGGGCCAACGTCCTGACTTTC
CASSPTTAGGWSGANVLTF
>once|TRBV6-5|.|TRBJ2-2
TGTGCCAGCAGTTACGGATCCGGGGAGCTGTTTTTT
CASSYGSGELFF
>.|TRBV30|TRBD1|TRBJ1-6
TGTGCCTGGAGGCCCCGGGACAGCAAAAATTCACCCCTCCACTTT
CAWRPRDSKNSPLHF
>few|TRBV2|TRBD1|TRBJ1-2
TGTGCCAGCGGATCCGACAGGGGGCGTCATGGCTACACCTTC
CASGSDRGRHGYTF
>.|TRBV2|.|TRBJ2-6
TGTGCCAGCAGCGTCTCTGGGGCCAACGTCCTGACTTTC
CASSVSGANVLTF
>.|TRBV29-1|TRBD1|TRBJ1-3
TGCAGCGTTAGGGGACAGGGAAACACCATATATTTT
CSVRGQGNTIYF
>.|TRBV2|.|TRBJ2-3
TGTGCCAGCAGTGAAAGGGAGGTAGGGGCAGATACGCAGTATTTT
CASSEREVGADTQYF
>.|TRBV5-6|.|TRBJ1-5
TGTGCCAGCAGCTCCTGGACGGACTATAGCAATCAGCCCCAGCATTTT
CASSSWTDYSNQPQHF
>.|TRBV5-5|TRBD1|TRBJ1-5
TGTGCCAGCAGCCACAGGGGGCAGCCCCAGCATTTT
CASSHRGQPQHF
>.|TRBV15|TRBD1|TRBJ2-3
TGTGCCACCAGCATTCGATTGACAGGGGGCACAGATACGCAGTATTTT
CATSIRLTGGTDTQYF
>large|TRBV18|.|TRBJ1-2
TGTGCCACCTCCGTAGGCCTGGGATTCTATGGCTACACCTTC
CATSVGLGFYGYTF